This entry describes one T cell receptor beta chain. The CDR3 runs 15 residues. Germline V CDR1 and CDR2: MGHRA, YSYEKL. V was trimmed by 0 bases and J by 1 base, leaving 9 bases between them. This record comes from a study of OX40 agonist ivuxolimab in advanced cancers. Looking at the study overall: Ivuxolimab, which patients received intravenously every 2 weeks, was dosed at 0.01 to 10 mg/kg. Prior checkpoint blockade (anti-PD-1, anti-PD-L1 or anti-CTLA-4) was permitted; 35% to 50% had it.

TCRdb's copy holds only in-frame clones and misses some; the assay was immunoSEQ multiplex PCR. Here the sample spans about 48,000 clones, 80% to 95% being singletons. Sequencing was performed on CD4+ or CD8+ T cells sorted from blood, taken in a trial of the OX40 agonist ivuxolimab. This clonotype was sampled from an adult with an advanced solid tumor such as melanoma, head and neck, liver or kidney cancer. This chain links TRBV4-1 with TRBJ1-2; no clear D. CDR3 DNA sequence: TGCGCCAGCAGCCAAGAAGGTTGGAGTAACTATGGCTACACCTTC. This translates into CASSQEGWSNYGYTF.